This T cell receptor (beta chain) was sequenced during a study of blood T cell repertoires in COVID-19. About the study: Researchers got acute and convalescent COVID-19 samples from the United States, Italy and Spain. Sample material is recorded as cDNA or gDNA derived from T cells, B-cell-depleted T cells, or PBMCs.

This CDR3 is built from 13 residues. Germline V lookup: CDR1 SGDLS, CDR2 YYNGEE. Trimming took off 4 bases at V and 6 bases at J, with 11 bases between the two ends. Original processing notes: Reference gene primer amplification in the assay estimated nucleated cell counts. Profiled with immunoSEQ multiplex PCR; TCRdb holds only in-frame clones, not every one. The V and J calls and the clone size are those of that table, but D and trimming were determined from the DNA. In the table there are 180,000 or so clones, about nine tenths of which are singletons. Sequencing input: peripheral blood. V and J are TRBV9 and TRBJ2-1; D is uncertain. The source of this sequence is a man aged 18 to 30 with active or convalescent COVID-19. As DNA, the CDR3 is TGTGCCAGCAGCCCACACCTTTCCAATGAGCAGTTCTTC. This codes for CASSPHLSNEQFF.